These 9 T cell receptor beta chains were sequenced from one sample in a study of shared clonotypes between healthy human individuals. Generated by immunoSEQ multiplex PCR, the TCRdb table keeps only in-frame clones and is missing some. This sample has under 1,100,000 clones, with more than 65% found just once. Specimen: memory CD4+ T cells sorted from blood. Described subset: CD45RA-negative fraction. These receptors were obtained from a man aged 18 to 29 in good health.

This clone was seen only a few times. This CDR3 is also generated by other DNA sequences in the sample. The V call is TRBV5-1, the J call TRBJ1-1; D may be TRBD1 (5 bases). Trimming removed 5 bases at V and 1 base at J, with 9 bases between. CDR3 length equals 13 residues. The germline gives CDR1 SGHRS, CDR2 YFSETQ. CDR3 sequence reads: CASSYDRNTEAFF. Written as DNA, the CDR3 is TGCGCCAGCAGTTACGACAGGAACACTGAAGCTTTCTTT.

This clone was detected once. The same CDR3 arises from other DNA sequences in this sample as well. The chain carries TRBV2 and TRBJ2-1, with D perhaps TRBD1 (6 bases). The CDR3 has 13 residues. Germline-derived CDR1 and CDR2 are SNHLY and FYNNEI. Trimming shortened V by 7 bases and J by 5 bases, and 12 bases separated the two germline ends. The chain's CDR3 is CASKRDRNNEQFF. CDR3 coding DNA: TGTGCCAGCAAAAGAGACAGGAACAATGAGCAGTTCTTC. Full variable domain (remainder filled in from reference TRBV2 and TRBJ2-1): EPEVTQTPSHQVTQMGQEVILRCVPISNHLYFYWYRQILGQKVEFLVSFYNNEISEKSEIFDDQFSVERPDGSNFTLKIRSTKLEDSAMYFCASKRDRNNEQFFGPGTRLTVL.

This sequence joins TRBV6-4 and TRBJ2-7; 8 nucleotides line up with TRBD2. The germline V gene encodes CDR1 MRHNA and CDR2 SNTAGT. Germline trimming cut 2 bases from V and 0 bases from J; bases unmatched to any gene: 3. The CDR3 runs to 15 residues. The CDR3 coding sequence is TGTGCCAGCAGTGACCCCGGGGGGGACTCCTACGAGCAGTACTTC. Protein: CASSDPGGDSYEQYF.

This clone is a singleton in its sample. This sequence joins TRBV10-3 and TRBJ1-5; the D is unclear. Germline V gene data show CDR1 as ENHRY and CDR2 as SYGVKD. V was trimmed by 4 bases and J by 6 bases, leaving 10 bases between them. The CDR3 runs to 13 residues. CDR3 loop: CAISVEGSQPQHF. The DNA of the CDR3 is TGTGCCATCAGTGTTGAGGGATCTCAGCCCCAGCATTTT.

CDR3 nucleotide sequence: TGTGCCAGCAGCCCGGGACACCCGTTGTACGAGCAGTACTTC. It is translated as CASSPGHPLYEQYF. The rearrangement uses TRBV7-2 and TRBJ2-7; possible D gene TRBD1, 6 bases. The V gene's germline CDR1 is SGHTA and CDR2 FQGNSA. This CDR3 has 14 residues. The V end was cut by 5 bases, the J end by 4 bases, with 15 bases between.

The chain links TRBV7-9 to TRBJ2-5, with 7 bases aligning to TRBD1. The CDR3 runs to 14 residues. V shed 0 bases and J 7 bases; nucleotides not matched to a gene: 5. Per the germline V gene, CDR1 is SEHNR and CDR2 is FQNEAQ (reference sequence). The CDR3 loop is CASSLASSGGTQYF. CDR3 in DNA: TGTGCCAGCAGCTTAGCGTCTTCAGGGGGGACCCAGTACTTC.

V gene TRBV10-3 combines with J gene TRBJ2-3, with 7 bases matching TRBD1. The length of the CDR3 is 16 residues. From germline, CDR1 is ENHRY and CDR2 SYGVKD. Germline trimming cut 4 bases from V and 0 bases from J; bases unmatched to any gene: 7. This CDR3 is CAISGQGYSSTDTQYF. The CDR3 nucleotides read TGTGCCATCAGTGGACAGGGCTATTCTAGCACAGATACGCAGTATTTT.

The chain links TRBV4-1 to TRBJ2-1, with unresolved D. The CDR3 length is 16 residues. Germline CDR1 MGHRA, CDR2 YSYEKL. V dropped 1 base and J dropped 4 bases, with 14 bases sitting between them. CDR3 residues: CASSQGTGSQYNEQFF. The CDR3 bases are TGCGCCAGCAGCCAAGGTACGGGCAGCCAATACAATGAGCAGTTCTTC.

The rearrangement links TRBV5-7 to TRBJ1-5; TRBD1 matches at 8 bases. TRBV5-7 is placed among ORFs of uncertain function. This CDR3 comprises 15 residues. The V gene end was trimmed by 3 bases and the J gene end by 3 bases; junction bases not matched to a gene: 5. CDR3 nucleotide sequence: TGTGCCAGCAGCTCTAGACAGGGGAACAATCAGCCCCAGCATTTT. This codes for CASSSRQGNNQPQHF.